This T cell receptor beta chain was retrieved from a study of blood T cells in healthy people across ages. This clonotype has only a few counts. A read error may produce the germline difference seen at one junction end. The CDR3 covers 15 residues. Germline values: CDR1 SGHRS, CDR2 YFSETQ. A minimum of 5 micrograms of total RNA was extracted per sample. The use of a sample-barcoded 5' primer and a J-beta primer mix characterized a second PCR of about 7 to 12 cycles. TCRdb recomputed calls from the 5' RACE reads with MiXCR, one row per CDR3 protein. Among 760,000 or so distinct CDR3 sequences listed, roughly 25% were seen once. These data also formed part of another study, on T cells of mothers and their children. Per that study: In related and unrelated pairs alike, thymic selection shapes TCR recombination output, with inherited differences minor. Related mother-child pairs shared marginally more repertoire than unrelated pairs, though not significantly.

This chain links TRBV5-1 with TRBJ1-5; 11 nucleotides agree with TRBD1. The sequenced material came from blood. This TCR was recovered from a boy younger than 18 in good health. The CDR3 loop reads CASSLWTGGKQPQHF. DNA of the CDR3: TGCGCCAGCAGCTTGTGGACAGGGGGCAAACAGCCCCAGCATTTT. The full variable domain, rest sourced from reference TRBV5-1 and TRBJ1-5, is KAGVTQTPRYLIKTRGQQVTLSCSPISGHRSVSWYQQTPGQGLQFLFEYFSETQRNKGNFPGRFSGRQFSNSRSEMNVSTLELGDSALYLCASSLWTGGKQPQHFGDGTRLSIL.